The present T cell receptor beta chain was sequenced within a study of OX40 agonist ivuxolimab in advanced cancers. Findings and limits, study-wide: At 0.1 to 3.0 mg/kg and by week 6, clonal expansion occurred in CD4+ and CD8+ blood T cells.

As regards this clone: What it recognizes is unknown.

TCRdb keeps only in-frame clones here, not all; method: immunoSEQ multiplex PCR. The profile shows roughly 41,000 clones, approximately 80% of them singletons. The CDR3 has 14 residues. V was shortened by 2 bases and J by 0 bases, with 8 bases between the two germline ends. In germline, CDR1 is LGHNA, CDR2 YSLEER. Specimen: CD4+ or CD8+ T cells sorted from blood, collected in a trial of the OX40 agonist ivuxolimab. The chain recombines TRBV4-3 with TRBJ2-7; no reliable D call. This clonotype originated in an adult with an advanced solid tumor such as melanoma, head and neck, liver or kidney cancer. CDR3 sequence: CASSQSLGSYEQYF. The CDR3, as DNA: TGCGCCAGCAGCCAATCGCTGGGCTCCTACGAGCAGTACTTC.